One T cell receptor beta chain is described in this entry. The antigen remains unidentified. Produced via immunoSEQ multiplex PCR; TCRdb's table is partial and in-frame only. Of 6,400 or so clones listed, 70% to 90% are singletons. Unmatched junction bases numbered 8, after V lost 1 base and J lost 4 bases. This CDR3 has 16 residues. Germline-derived CDR1 and CDR2 are SNHLY and FYNNEI. The sample is drawn from a study of tumour-infiltrating T cells in Burkitt lymphoma. At the level of the study: Patients covered every epidemiological subtype of Burkitt lymphoma. Survival, overall and progression-free, tracked with productive clonality.

Notes on the study in general: Several public clonotypes recurred in numerous Burkitt lymphoma patients.

The source is a human donor with Burkitt lymphoma. The chain employs TRBV2 and TRBJ2-5; TRBD2 matches at 8 bases. Material: tumor tissue. CDR3 DNA: TGTGCCAGCAGTGAAGAGGGTGTTAGCGGGGTAGAGACCCAGTACTTC. It encodes CASSEEGVSGVETQYF.